This T cell receptor beta chain comes out of a study of T-cell memory formation after mild COVID-19. This clonotype was picked up a small number of times. The V end lost 5 bases, the J end lost 11 bases, and 18 bases lay between the germline ends. CDR1 is SEHNR and CDR2 is FQNEAQ in the germline V gene (reference sequence). CDR3 size: 13 residues. TCRdb redid the calling of the 5' RACE reads with MiXCR, one entry per CDR3 protein. Among approximately 560,000 distinct CDR3 sequences listed, 15% to 20% were seen once. This sequence joins TRBV7-9 and TRBJ1-1, with unresolved D. The receptor was isolated from an adult woman who had mild COVID-19 (a few samples of this study predate the infection). Cell type and time point are not known. Sequencing was performed on PBMCs or a T cell subset sorted from them (not recorded which). DNA of the CDR3: TGTGCCAGCAGCCGAGAGGACGCCATGAGGGCTTTCTTT. Translation gives CASSREDAMRAFF.